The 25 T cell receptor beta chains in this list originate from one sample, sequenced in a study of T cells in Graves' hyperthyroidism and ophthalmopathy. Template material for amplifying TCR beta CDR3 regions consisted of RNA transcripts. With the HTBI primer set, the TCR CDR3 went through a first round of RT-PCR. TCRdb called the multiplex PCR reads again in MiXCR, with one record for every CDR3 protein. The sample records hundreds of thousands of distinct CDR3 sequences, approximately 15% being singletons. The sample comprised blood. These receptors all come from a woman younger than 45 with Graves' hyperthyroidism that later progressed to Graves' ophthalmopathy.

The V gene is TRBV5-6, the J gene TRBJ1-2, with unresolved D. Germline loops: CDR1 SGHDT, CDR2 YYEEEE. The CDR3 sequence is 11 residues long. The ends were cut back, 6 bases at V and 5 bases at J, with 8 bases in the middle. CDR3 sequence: CASTPGYGYTF. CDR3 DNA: TGTGCCAGCACCCCTGGTTATGGCTACACCTTC.

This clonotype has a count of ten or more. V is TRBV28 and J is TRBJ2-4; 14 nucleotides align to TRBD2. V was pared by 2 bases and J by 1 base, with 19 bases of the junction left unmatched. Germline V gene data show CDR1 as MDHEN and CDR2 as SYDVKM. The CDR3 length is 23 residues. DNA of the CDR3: TGTGCCAGCAGTTTAGGGGTAGCGGGACTAGCGGGAGTCGGGGCCTATGCCAAAAACATTCAGTACTTC. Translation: CASSLGVAGLAGVGAYAKNIQYF.

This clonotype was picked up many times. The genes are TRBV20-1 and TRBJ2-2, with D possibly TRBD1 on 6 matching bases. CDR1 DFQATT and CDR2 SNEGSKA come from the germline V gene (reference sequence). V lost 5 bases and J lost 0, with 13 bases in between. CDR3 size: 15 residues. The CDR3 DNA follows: TGCAGTGCTCGACAGGAACGGTCGAACACCGGGGAGCTGTTTTTT. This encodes CSARQERSNTGELFF.

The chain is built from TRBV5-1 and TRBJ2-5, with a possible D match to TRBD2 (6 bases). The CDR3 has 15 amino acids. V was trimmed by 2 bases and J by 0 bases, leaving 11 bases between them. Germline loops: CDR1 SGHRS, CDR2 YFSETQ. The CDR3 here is CASSFPRENQETQYF. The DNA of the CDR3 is TGCGCCAGCAGCTTTCCTCGGGAGAACCAAGAGACCCAGTACTTC.

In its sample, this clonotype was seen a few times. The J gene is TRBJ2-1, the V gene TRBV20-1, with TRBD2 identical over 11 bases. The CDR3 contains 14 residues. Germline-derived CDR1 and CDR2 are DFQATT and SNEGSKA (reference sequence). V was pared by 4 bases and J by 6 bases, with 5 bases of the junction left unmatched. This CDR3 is CSAISGRELNEQFF. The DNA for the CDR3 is TGCAGTGCTATTAGCGGGAGGGAACTCAATGAGCAGTTCTTC.

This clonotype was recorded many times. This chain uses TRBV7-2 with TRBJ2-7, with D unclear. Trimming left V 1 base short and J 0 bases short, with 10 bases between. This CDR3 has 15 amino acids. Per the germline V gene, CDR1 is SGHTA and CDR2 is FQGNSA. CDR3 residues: CASSLDLVSSYEQYF. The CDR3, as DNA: TGTGCCAGCAGCTTAGACCTAGTGAGCTCCTACGAGCAGTACTTC.

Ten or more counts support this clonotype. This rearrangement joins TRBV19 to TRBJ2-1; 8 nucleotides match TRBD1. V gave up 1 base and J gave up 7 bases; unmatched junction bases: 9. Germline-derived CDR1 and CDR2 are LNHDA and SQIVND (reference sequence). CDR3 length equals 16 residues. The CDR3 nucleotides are TGTGCCAGTAGTATAGCGGGCCGACAGGGGACGAATGAGCAGTTCTTC. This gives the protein CASSIAGRQGTNEQFF.

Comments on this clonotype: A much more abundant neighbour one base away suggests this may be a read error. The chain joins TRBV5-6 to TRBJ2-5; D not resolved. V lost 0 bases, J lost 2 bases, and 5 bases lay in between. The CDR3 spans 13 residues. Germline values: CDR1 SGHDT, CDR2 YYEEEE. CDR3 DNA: TGTGCCAGCAGCTTGGACCAACAAGAGACCCAGTACTTC. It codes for CASSLDQQETQYF.

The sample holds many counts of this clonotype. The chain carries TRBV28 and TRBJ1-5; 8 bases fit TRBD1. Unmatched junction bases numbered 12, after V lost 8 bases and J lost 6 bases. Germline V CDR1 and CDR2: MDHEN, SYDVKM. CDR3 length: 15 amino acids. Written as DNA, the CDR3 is TGTGCCAGCGTAAGGGGGACAGGTCCAAGTCAGCCCCAGCATTTT. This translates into CASVRGTGPSQPQHF.

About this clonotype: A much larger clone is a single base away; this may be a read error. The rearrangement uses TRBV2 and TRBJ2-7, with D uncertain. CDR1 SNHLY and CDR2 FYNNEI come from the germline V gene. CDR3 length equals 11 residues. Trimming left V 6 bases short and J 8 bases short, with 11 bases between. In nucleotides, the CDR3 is TGTGCCAGCAGGGGTGGGCTCAAGCAGTACTTC. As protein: CASRGGLKQYF.

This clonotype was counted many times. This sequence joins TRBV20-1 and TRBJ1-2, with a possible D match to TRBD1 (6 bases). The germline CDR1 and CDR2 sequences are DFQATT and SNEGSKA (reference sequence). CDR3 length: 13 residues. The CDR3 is CSLQGGIGYGYTF. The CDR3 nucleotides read TGCAGCTTACAGGGAGGAATCGGCTATGGCTACACCTTC.

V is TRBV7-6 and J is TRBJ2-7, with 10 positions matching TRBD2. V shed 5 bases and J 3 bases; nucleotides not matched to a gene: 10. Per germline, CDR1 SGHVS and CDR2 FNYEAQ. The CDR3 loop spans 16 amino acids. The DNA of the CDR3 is TGTGCCAGCAGCACCCCCCTAGCGGGAGAGTACTACGAGCAGTACTTC. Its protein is CASSTPLAGEYYEQYF.

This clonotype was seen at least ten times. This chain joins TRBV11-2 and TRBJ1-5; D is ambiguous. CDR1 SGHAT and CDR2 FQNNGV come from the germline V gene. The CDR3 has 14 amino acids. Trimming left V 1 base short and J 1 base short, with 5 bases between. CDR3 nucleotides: TGTGCCAGCAGCTTAGTAGGGAGCAATCAGCCCCAGCATTTT. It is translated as CASSLVGSNQPQHF.

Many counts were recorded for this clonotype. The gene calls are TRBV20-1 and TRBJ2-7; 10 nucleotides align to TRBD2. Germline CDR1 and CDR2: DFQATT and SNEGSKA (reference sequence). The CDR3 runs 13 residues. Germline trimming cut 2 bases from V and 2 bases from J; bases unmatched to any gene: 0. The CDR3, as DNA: TGCAGTGCTAGACTAGCGGGAGCCTACGAGCAGTACTTC. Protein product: CSARLAGAYEQYF.

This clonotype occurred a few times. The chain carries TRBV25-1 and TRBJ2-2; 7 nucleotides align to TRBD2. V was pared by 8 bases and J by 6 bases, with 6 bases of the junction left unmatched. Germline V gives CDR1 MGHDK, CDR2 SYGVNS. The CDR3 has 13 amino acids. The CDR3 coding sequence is TGTGCCAGCTCGGGGGGAGCGCCCGGGGAGCTGTTTTTT. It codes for CASSGGAPGELFF.

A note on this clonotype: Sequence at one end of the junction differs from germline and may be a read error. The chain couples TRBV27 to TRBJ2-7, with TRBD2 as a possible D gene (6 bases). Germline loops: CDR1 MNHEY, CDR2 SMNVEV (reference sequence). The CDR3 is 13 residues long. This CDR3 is CASSLAGGYGQYF. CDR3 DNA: TGTGCCAGCAGTTTGGCCGGAGGGTACGGGCAGTACTTC.

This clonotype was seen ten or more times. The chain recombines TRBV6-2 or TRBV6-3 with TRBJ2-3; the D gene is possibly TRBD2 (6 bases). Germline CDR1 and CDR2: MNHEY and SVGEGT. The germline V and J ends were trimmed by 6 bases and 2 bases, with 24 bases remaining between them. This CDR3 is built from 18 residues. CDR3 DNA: TGTGCCAGCAGCTTGACGACTAGTATCGACAAAATCACAGATACGCAGTATTTT. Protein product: CASSLTTSIDKITDTQYF.

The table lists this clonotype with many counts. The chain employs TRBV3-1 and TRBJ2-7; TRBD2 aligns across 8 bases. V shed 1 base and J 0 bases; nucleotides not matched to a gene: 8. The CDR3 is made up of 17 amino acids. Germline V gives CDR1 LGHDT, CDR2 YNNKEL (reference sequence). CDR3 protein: CASSQVSSGLVSYEQYF. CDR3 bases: TGTGCCAGCAGCCAAGTATCTAGCGGGTTGGTCTCCTACGAGCAGTACTTC.

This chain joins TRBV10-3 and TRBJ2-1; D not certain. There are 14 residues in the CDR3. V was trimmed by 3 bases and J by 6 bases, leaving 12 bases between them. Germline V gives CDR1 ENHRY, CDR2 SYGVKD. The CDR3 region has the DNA TGTGCCATCAGTGACACAGTGAAAACCAATGAGCAGTTCTTC. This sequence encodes CAISDTVKTNEQFF.

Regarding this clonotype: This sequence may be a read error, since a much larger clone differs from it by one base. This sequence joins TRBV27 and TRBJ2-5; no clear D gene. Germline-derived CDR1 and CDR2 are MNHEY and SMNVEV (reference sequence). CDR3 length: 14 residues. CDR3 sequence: CASRVPGPQETLYF. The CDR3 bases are TGTGCCAGCAGGGTCCCCGGTCCACAAGAGACCCTGTACTTC.

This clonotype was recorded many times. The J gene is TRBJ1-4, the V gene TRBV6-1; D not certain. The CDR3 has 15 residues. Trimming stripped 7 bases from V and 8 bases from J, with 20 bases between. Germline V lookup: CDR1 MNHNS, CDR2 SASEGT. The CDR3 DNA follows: TGTGCCAGCACCCCCATGAGAAGAAGCGGGGAAAAACTGTTTTTT. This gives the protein CASTPMRRSGEKLFF.

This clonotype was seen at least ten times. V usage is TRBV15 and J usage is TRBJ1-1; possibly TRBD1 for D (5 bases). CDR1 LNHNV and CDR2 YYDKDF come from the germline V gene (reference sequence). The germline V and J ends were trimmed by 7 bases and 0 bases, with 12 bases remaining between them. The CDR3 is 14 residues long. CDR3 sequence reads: CATKQDRMNTEAFF. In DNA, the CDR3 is TGTGCCACCAAACAGGATCGGATGAACACTGAAGCTTTCTTT.

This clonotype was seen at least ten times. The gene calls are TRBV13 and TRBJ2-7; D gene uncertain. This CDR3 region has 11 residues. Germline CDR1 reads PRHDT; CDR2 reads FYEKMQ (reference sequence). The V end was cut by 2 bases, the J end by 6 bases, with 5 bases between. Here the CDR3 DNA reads TGTGCCAGCAGCTTACGCAGCGAGCAGTACTTC. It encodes CASSLRSEQYF.

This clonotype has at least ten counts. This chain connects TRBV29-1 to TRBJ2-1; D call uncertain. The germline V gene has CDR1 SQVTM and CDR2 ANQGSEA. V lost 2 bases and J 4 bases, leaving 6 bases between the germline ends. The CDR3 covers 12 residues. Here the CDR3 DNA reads TGCAGCGTTGAACACGGTTACAATGAGCAGTTCTTC. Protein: CSVEHGYNEQFF.

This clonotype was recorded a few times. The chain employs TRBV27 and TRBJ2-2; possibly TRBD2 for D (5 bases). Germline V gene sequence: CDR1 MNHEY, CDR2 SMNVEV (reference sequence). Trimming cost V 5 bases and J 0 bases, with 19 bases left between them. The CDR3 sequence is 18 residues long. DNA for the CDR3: TGTGCCAGCAGTACCCCGCCATTAGCGTACTCGAACACCGGGGAGCTGTTTTTT. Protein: CASSTPPLAYSNTGELFF.